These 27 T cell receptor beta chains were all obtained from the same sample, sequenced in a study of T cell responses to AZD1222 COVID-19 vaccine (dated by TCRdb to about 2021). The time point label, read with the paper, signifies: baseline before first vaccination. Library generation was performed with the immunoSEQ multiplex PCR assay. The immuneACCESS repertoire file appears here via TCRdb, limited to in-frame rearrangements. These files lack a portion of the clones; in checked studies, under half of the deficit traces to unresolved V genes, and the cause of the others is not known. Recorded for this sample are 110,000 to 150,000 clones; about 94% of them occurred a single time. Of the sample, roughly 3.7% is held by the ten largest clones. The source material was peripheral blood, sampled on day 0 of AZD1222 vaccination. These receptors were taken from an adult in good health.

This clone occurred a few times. The CDR3 DNA reads TGTGCCAGCAGTTTATCGTTGGGCGGGGGACTGTTTTTT. It translates to CASSLSLGGGLFF. V usage is TRBV27 and J usage is TRBJ1-4; perhaps TRBD1 as D (5 bases). The ends were cut back, 0 bases at V and 13 bases at J, with 12 bases in the middle. The germline V gene encodes CDR1 MNHEY and CDR2 SMNVEV (reference sequence). There are 13 residues in the CDR3.

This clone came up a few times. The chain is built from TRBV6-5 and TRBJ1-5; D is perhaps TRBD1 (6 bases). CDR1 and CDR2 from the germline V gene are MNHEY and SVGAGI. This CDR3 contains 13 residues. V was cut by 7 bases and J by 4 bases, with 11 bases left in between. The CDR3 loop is CASNTGPNQPQHF. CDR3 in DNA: TGTGCCAGCAACACAGGGCCTAATCAGCCCCAGCATTTT.

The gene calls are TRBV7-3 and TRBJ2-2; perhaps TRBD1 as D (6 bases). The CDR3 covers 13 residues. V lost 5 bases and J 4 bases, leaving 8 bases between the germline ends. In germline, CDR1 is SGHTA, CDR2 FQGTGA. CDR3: CASSQQGTGELFF. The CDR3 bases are TGTGCCAGCAGCCAACAGGGCACCGGGGAGCTGTTTTTT.

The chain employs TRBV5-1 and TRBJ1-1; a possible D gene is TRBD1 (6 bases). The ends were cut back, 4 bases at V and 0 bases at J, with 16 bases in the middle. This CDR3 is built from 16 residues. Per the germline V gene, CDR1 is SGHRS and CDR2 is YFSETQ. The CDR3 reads CASSLDRTLLNTEAFF. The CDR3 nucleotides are TGCGCCAGCAGCCTCGACAGGACCCTGCTGAACACTGAAGCTTTCTTT.

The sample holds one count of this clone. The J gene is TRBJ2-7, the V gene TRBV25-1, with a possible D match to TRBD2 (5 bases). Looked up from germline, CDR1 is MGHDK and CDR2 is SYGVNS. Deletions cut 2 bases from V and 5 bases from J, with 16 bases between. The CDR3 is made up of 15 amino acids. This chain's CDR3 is CASSELDPLDNEQYF. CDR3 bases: TGTGCCAGCAGTGAACTTGACCCACTAGACAACGAGCAGTACTTC.

The CDR3 protein is CASRAELAASTDTQYF. CDR3 coding DNA: TGCGCCAGCAGGGCCGAACTAGCGGCTAGCACAGATACGCAGTATTTT. The chain is built from TRBV5-1 and TRBJ2-3; 8 bases match TRBD2. The CDR3 spans 16 residues. Germline V gene sequence: CDR1 SGHRS, CDR2 YFSETQ. V lost 5 bases, J lost 0 bases, and 8 bases stayed unmatched.

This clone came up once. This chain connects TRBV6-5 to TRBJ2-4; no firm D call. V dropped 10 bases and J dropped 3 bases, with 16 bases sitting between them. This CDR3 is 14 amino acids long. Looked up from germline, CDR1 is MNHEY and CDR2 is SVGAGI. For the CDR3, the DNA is TGTGCCACTACCGTTGACACCCACAAAAACATTCAGTACTTC. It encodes CATTVDTHKNIQYF.

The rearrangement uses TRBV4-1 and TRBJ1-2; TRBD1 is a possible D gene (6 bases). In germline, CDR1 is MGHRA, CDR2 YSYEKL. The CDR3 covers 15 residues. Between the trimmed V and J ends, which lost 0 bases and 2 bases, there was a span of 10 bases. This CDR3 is CASSQDRQGNYGYTF. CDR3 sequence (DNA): TGCGCCAGCAGCCAAGATAGGCAGGGGAACTATGGCTACACCTTC.

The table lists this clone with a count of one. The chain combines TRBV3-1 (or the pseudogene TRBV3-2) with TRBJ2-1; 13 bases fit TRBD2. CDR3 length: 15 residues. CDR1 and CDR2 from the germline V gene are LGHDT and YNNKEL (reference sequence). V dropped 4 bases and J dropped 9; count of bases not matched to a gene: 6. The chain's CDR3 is CASSPTSGRVTEQFF. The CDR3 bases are TGTGCCAGCAGCCCTACTAGCGGGAGGGTTACTGAGCAGTTCTTC.

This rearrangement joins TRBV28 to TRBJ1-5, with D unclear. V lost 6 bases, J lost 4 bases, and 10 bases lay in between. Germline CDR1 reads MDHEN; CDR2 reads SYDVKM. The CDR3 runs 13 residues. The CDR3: CASSLAGNQPQHF. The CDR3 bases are TGTGCCAGCAGCCTGGCAGGTAATCAGCCCCAGCATTTT.

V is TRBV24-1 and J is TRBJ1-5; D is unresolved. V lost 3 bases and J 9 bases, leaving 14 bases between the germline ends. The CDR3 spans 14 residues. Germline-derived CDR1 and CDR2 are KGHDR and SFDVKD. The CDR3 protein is CATSDGIASGPQHF. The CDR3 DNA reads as TGTGCCACCAGTGATGGAATAGCATCGGGGCCCCAGCATTTT.

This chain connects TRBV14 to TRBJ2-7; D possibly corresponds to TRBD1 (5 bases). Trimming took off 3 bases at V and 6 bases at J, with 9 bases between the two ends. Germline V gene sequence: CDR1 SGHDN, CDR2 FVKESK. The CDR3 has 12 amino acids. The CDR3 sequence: CASSQGRTEQYF. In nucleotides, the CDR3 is TGTGCCAGCAGCCAGGGGCGCACCGAGCAGTACTTC.

The CDR3 loop is CASSLLAGGADTQYF. The CDR3 region has the DNA TGTGCCAGCAGTTTATTAGCGGGGGGTGCAGATACGCAGTATTTT. This sequence joins TRBV27 and TRBJ2-3, with 10 bases matching TRBD2. Trimming removed 1 base from V and 4 bases from J; junction bases left unmatched: 2. The germline gives CDR1 MNHEY, CDR2 SMNVEV (reference sequence). CDR3 length: 15 residues.

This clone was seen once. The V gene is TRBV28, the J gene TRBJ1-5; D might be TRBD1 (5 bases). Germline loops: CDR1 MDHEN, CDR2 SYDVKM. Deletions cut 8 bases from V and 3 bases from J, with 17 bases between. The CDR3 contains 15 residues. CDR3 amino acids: CASSPPDRPNQPQHF. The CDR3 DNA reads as TGTGCCAGCTCCCCTCCCGACAGACCCAATCAGCCCCAGCATTTT.

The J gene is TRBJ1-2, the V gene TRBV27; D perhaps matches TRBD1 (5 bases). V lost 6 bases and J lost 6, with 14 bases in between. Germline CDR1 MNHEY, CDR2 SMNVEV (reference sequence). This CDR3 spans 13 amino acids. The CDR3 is CASSGTVTHGYTF. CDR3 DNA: TGTGCCAGCAGCGGGACCGTAACGCATGGCTACACCTTC.

The CDR3 sequence: CASSLNRNRPNQPQHF. CDR3 nucleotide sequence: TGTGCCAGCAGTTTAAATCGGAACCGTCCCAATCAGCCCCAGCATTTT. The V call is TRBV27, the J call TRBJ1-5; D gene ambiguous. This CDR3 comprises 16 residues. Trimming took off 2 bases at V and 3 bases at J, with 14 bases between the two ends. Per germline, CDR1 MNHEY and CDR2 SMNVEV (reference sequence).

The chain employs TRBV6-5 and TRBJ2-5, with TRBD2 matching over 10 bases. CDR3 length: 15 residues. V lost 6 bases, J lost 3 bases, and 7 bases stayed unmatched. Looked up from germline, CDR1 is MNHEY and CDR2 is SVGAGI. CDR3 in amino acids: CASRAGTSEKETQYF. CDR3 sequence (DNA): TGTGCCAGCAGGGCCGGGACTAGCGAGAAAGAGACCCAGTACTTC.

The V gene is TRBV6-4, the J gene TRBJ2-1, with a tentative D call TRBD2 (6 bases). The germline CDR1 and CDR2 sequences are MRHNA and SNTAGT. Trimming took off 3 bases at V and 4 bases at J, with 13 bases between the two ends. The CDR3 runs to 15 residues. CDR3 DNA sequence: TGTGCCAGCAGTGAACCCGGGGCGGGATACAATGAGCAGTTCTTC. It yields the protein CASSEPGAGYNEQFF.

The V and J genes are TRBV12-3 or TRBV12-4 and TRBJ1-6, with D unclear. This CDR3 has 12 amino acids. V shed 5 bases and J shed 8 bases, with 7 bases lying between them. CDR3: CASSPSHSPLHF. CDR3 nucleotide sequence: TGTGCCAGCAGTCCCTCCCATTCACCCCTCCACTTT.

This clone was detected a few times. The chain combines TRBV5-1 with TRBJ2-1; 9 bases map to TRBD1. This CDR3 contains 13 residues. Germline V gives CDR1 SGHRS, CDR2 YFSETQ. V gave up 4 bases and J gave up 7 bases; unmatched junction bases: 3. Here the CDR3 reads CASSPGTGNEQFF. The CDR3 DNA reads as TGCGCCAGCAGCCCCGGGACAGGGAATGAGCAGTTCTTC. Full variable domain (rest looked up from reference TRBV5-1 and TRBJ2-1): KAGVTQTPRYLIKTRGQQVTLSCSPISGHRSVSWYQQTPGQGLQFLFEYFSETQRNKGNFPGRFSGRQFSNSRSEMNVSTLELGDSALYLCASSPGTGNEQFFGPGTRLTVL.

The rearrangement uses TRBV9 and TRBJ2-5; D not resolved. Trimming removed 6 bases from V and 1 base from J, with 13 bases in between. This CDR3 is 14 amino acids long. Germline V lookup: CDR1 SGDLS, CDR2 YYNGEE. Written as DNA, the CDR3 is TGTGCCAGCACCCCGAGCTATGGCCAAGAGACCCAGTACTTC. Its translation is CASTPSYGQETQYF.

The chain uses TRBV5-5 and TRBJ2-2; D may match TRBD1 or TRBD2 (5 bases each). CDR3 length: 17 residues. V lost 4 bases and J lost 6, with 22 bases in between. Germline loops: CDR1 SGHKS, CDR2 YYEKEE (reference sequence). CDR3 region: CASSQSWQGRMAGELFF. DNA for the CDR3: TGTGCCAGCAGCCAATCCTGGCAGGGACGAATGGCCGGGGAGCTGTTTTTT.

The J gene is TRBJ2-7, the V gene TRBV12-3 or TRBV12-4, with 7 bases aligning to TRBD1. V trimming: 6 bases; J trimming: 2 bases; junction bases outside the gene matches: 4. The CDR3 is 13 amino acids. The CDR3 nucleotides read TGTGCCAGCAGGGACAGGTTGACCTACGAGCAGTACTTC. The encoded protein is CASRDRLTYEQYF.

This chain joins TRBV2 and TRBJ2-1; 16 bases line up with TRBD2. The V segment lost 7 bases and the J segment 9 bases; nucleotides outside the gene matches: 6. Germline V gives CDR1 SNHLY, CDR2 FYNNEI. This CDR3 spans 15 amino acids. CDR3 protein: CASTAGTSGRAEQFF. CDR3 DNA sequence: TGTGCCAGCACTGCAGGGACTAGCGGGAGGGCTGAGCAGTTCTTC.

The CDR3 loop is CASSPPGTSWGETQYF. The CDR3 DNA reads TGTGCCAGCTCACCTCCGGGGACTAGTTGGGGAGAGACCCAGTACTTC. J is TRBJ2-5 and V is TRBV18; 8 bases are a match to TRBD2. Germline CDR1 and CDR2: KGHSH and LQKENI. This CDR3 comprises 16 residues. V lost 3 bases, J lost 4 bases, and 10 bases stayed unmatched.

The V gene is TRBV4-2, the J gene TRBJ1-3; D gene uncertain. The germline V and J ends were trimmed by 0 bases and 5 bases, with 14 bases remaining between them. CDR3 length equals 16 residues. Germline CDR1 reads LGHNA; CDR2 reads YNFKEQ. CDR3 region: CASSQDLREARNTIYF. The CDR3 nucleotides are TGTGCCAGCAGCCAAGATCTCCGGGAGGCCCGAAACACCATATATTTT.

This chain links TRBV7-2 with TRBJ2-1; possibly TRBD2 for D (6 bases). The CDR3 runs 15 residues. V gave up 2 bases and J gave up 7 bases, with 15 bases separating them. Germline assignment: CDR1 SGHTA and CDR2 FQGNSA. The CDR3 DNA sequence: TGTGCCAGCAGCTTATGGCGGACTGCGGGGAATGAGCAGTTCTTC. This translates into CASSLWRTAGNEQFF.